This T cell receptor (beta chain) was sequenced during a study of blood T cell repertoires in COVID-19. Study-level information: Acute-phase and convalescent COVID-19 samples originated in the United States, Italy and Spain. From T cells, B-cell-depleted T cells, or PBMCs came the material, which was cDNA or gDNA.

In the authors' workflow: Amplification of reference gene primers was used by the study to estimate nucleated cell counts. Assay: immunoSEQ multiplex PCR; the TCRdb copy retains only in-frame clones and omits some. D and trimming come from the DNA, and the V and J calls and clone size come from that table. The data contain fewer than 150,000 clones, approximately 85% of them seen just once; the ten biggest clones take up 9.5% to 15%. The CDR3 loop spans 16 amino acids. The ends lost 5 bases at V and 0 bases at J; junction bases unmatched: 8. The germline V gene encodes CDR1 LNHDA and CDR2 SQIVND (reference sequence).

The receptor was isolated from a human donor in a cohort sampled during active COVID-19. This chain connects TRBV19 to TRBJ1-2, with 8 bases lining up with TRBD1. Sequencing was done on a sample of peripheral blood. The CDR3 is CASSPGTGPSNYGYTF. In DNA form, the CDR3 reads TGTGCCAGTAGTCCCGGGACAGGCCCTTCTAACTATGGCTACACCTTC.